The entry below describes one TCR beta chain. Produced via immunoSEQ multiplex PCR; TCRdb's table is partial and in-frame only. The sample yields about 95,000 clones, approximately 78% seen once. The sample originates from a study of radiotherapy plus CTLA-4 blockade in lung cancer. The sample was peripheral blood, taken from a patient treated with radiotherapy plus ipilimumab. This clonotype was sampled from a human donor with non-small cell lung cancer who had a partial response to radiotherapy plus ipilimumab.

The CDR3 spells CASRLGQVNQPQHF. DNA of the CDR3: TGTGCCAGCAGACTAGGACAGGTCAATCAGCCCCAGCATTTT. This chain uses TRBV6-6 with TRBJ1-5, with 7 positions matching TRBD1. CDR1 is MNHNY and CDR2 is SVGAGI in the germline V gene (reference sequence). V was pared by 6 bases and J by 3 bases, with 5 bases of the junction left unmatched. The CDR3 spans 14 residues.